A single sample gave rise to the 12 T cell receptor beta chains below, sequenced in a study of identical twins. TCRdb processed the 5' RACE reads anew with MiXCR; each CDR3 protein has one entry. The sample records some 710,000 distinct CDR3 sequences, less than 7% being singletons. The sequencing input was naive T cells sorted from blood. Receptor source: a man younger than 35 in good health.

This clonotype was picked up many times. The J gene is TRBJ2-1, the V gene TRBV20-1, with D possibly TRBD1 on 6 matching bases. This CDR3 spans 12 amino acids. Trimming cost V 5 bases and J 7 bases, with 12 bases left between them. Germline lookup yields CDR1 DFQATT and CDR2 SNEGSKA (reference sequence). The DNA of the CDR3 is TGCAGTGCTGAGCAGGGGAGTAATGAGCAGTTCTTC. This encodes CSAEQGSNEQFF.

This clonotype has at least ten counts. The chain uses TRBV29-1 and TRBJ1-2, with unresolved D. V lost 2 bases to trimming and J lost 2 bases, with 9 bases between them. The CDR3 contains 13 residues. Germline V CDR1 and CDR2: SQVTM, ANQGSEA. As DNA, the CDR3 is TGCAGCGTTGAATCTGCAAAAAACTATGGCTACACCTTC. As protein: CSVESAKNYGYTF.

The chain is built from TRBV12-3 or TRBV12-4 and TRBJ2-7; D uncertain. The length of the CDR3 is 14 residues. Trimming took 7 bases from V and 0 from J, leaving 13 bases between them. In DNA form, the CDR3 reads TGTGCCAGCACCGCCTTCGACGCCTCCTACGAGCAGTACTTC. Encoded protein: CASTAFDASYEQYF.

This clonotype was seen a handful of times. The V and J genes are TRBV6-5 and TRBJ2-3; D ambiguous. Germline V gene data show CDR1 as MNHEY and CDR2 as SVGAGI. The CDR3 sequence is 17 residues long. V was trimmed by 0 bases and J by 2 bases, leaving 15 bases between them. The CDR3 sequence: CASSYSMAQKLTDTQYF. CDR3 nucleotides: TGTGCCAGCAGTTACTCGATGGCGCAGAAACTCACAGATACGCAGTATTTT.

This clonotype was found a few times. The CDR3 sequence is CASSPTVWREGHHEQYV. For the CDR3, the DNA is TGTGCCAGCAGTCCAACGGTATGGCGGGAGGGCCACCACGAGCAGTACGTC. The chain carries TRBV27 and TRBJ2-7; 9 bases match TRBD2. V dropped 5 bases and J dropped 5; count of bases not matched to a gene: 16. From germline, CDR1 is MNHEY and CDR2 SMNVEV (reference sequence). This CDR3 is 17 amino acids long.

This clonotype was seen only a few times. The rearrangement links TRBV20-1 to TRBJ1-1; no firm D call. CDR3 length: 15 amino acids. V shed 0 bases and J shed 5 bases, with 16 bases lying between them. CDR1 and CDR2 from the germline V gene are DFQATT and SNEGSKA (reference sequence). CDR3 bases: TGCAGTGCTAGAGATTATACTGCCGGTGGAACTGAAGCTTTCTTT. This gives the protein CSARDYTAGGTEAFF.

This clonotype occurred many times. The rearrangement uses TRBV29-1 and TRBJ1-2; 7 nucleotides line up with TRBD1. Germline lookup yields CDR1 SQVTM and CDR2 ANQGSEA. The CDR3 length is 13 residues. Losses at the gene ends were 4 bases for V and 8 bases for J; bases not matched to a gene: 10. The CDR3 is CSVALLAGGGYTF. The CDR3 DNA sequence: TGCAGCGTTGCACTGTTGGCAGGGGGGGGCTACACCTTC. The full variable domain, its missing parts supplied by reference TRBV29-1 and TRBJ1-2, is SAVISQKPSRDICQRGTSLTIQCQVDSQVTMMFWYRQQPGQSLTLIATANQGSEATYESGFVIDKFPISRPNLTFSTLTVSNMSPEDSSIYLCSVALLAGGGYTFGSGTRLTVV.

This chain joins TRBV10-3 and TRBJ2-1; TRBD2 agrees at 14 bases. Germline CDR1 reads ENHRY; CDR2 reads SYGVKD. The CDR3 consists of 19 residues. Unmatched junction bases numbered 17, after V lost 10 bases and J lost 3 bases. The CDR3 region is CATKTSGLAGDVGYNEQFF. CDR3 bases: TGTGCCACCAAAACCTCGGGACTAGCGGGAGACGTGGGCTACAATGAGCAGTTCTTC.

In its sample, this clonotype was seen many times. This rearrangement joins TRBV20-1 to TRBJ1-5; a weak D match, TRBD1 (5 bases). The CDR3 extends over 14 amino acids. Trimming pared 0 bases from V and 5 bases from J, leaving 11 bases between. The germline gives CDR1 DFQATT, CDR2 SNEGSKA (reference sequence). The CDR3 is CSARDSEGDQPQHF. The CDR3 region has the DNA TGCAGTGCTAGAGATTCTGAAGGGGATCAGCCCCAGCATTTT.

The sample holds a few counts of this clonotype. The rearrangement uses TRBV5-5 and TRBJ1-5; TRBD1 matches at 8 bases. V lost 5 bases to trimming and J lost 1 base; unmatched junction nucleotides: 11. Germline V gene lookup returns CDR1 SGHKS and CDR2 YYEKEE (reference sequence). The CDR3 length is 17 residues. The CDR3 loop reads CASSYTIGQGSNQPQHF. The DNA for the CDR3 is TGTGCCAGCAGTTACACCATTGGACAGGGAAGCAATCAGCCCCAGCATTTT.

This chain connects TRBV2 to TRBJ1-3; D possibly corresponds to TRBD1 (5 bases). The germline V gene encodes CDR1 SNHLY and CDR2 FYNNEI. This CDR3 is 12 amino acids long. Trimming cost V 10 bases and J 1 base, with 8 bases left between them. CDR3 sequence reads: CATQGSGNTIYF. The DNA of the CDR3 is TGTGCCACCCAGGGTTCTGGAAACACCATATATTTT.

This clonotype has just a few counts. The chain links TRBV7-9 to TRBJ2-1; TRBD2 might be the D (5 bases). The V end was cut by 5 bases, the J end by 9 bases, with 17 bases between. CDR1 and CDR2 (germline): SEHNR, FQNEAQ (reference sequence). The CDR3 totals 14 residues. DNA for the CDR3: TGTGCCAGCAGCATACGATCCCGAGGGCCTGAGCAGTTCTTC. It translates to CASSIRSRGPEQFF. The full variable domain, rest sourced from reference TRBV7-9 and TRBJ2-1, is DTGVSQNPRHKITKRGQNVTFRCDPISEHNRLYWYRQTLGQGPEFLTYFQNEAQLEKSRLLSDRFSAERPKGSFSTLEIQRTEQGDSAMYLCASSIRSRGPEQFFGPGTRLTVL.